Each of the 32 T cell receptor beta chains below was sequenced from the same sample in a study of T-cell reconstitution after alpha-beta-depleted transplantation in children. Molecular barcoding with unique molecular identifiers was used for the TCRbeta library. TCRdb used MiXCR to reprocess the PCR reads, holding one entry per CDR3 protein. The top ten clones hold approximately 10% of a sample with 300,000 to 400,000 distinct CDR3 sequences, more than 20% of them seen once. Sequenced material: PBMCs, mostly from graft donor cells, taken 180 days after TCRalphabeta/CD19-depleted stem cell transplant. The receptor set was obtained from a male patient under 18 who had a stem cell transplant for acute lymphoblastic leukemia, so the T cells may come from the graft donor.

The table lists this clonotype with many counts. The rearrangement links TRBV5-1 to TRBJ2-1; 7 positions match TRBD2. The CDR3 has 13 amino acids. V trimming: 2 bases; J trimming: 9 bases; junction bases outside the gene matches: 5. Germline V lookup: CDR1 SGHRS, CDR2 YFSETQ. CDR3: CASSLREGTEQFF. The CDR3 DNA reads as TGCGCCAGCAGCTTAAGGGAGGGAACTGAGCAGTTCTTC.

The chain couples TRBV7-3 to TRBJ1-1; D gene ambiguous. V dropped 1 base and J dropped 0 bases, with 9 bases sitting between them. CDR1 SGHTA and CDR2 FQGTGA come from the germline V gene. The CDR3 has 15 amino acids. The CDR3 bases are TGTGCCAGCAGCTTAAGACCTAGTTTGAACACTGAAGCTTTCTTT. It encodes CASSLRPSLNTEAFF. The variable domain in full, completed from reference TRBV7-3 and TRBJ1-1, reads GAGVSQTPSNKVTEKGKYVELRCDPISGHTALYWYRQSLGQGPEFLIYFQGTGAADDSGLPNDRFFAVRPEGSVSTLKIQRTERGDSAVYLCASSLRPSLNTEAFFGQGTRLTVV.

This clonotype was picked up a small number of times. CDR3 DNA sequence: TGTGCCAGCAGCAAGTCTACTCAGGGGGCAGATACGCAGTATTTT. Residues: CASSKSTQGADTQYF. The chain joins TRBV7-3 to TRBJ2-3; TRBD1 matches 7 bases. J was trimmed by 4 bases and V by 5 bases; bases with no gene match: 9. Per the germline V gene, CDR1 is SGHTA and CDR2 is FQGTGA. The CDR3 totals 15 residues.

This clonotype was counted between two and nine times. The chain carries TRBV12-3 or TRBV12-4 and TRBJ1-3; 7 bases align to TRBD1. V was pared by 6 bases and J by 2 bases, with 4 bases of the junction left unmatched. The CDR3 has 14 residues. The CDR3 region is CASRLTGTGNTIYF. The CDR3 nucleotides read TGTGCCAGCAGGCTGACAGGGACTGGAAACACCATATATTTT.

V gene TRBV18 combines with J gene TRBJ1-1; no clear D. CDR1 and CDR2 (germline): KGHSH, LQKENI. Trimming pared 1 base from V and 5 bases from J, leaving 11 bases between. The CDR3 covers 14 residues. CDR3 bases: TGTGCCAGCTCACCACAGGGTGGGAGGACTGAAGCTTTCTTT. It codes for CASSPQGGRTEAFF.

CDR3 DNA: TGTGCCACCAGCAGAGAATGGGGACTAGCATCCGACGAGCAGTACTTC. It yields the protein CATSREWGLASDEQYF. This chain connects TRBV15 to TRBJ2-7; 9 positions match TRBD2. Germline CDR1 reads LNHNV; CDR2 reads YYDKDF (reference sequence). With 0 bases clipped from V and 5 bases from J, the junction kept 8 bases outside the gene matches. The CDR3 has 16 amino acids. The variable domain in full, with the rest retrieved from reference TRBV15 and TRBJ2-7, is DAMVIQNPRYQVTQFGKPVTLSCSQTLNHNVMYWYQQKSSQAPKLLFHYYDKDFNNEADTPDNFQSRRPNTSFCFLDIRSPGLGDTAMYLCATSREWGLASDEQYFGPGTRLTVT.

The chain uses TRBV20-1 and TRBJ1-6; D remains ambiguous. The germline CDR1 and CDR2 sequences are DFQATT and SNEGSKA (reference sequence). V lost 6 bases to trimming and J lost 2 bases, with 14 bases between them. This CDR3 has 15 amino acids. CDR3 in amino acids: CSARSVFTYNSPLHF. In DNA, the CDR3 is TGCAGTGCCCGTTCGGTTTTCACCTATAATTCACCCCTCCACTTT.

The CDR3 loop reads CASSQDRVYEQYF. DNA of the CDR3: TGTGCCAGCAGCCAAGACAGGGTCTACGAGCAGTACTTC. The gene calls are TRBV7-8 and TRBJ2-7, with 7 nucleotides matching TRBD1. J gave up 3 bases and V 5 bases, and 4 bases lay outside the gene matches. CDR1 SGHVS and CDR2 FQNEAQ come from the germline V gene. This CDR3 spans 13 amino acids.

This clonotype appeared a few times. The chain links TRBV5-1 to TRBJ2-7; 7 bases align to TRBD1. The CDR3 spans 15 residues. Germline V gene data show CDR1 as SGHRS and CDR2 as YFSETQ. The V and J ends lost 0 bases and 2 bases, in that order; junction bases with no gene match: 5. The CDR3 region is CASSLEGTATYEQYF. The CDR3, as DNA: TGCGCCAGCAGCTTGGAGGGGACAGCGACCTACGAGCAGTACTTC.

This clonotype was seen more than once but under ten times. The V and J genes are TRBV4-1 and TRBJ1-5, with no clear D. The germline V gene has CDR1 MGHRA and CDR2 YSYEKL. The CDR3 consists of 15 residues. Trimming removed 0 bases at V and 0 bases at J, with 6 bases between. This CDR3 is CASSQDRDSNQPQHF. CDR3 coding DNA: TGCGCCAGCAGCCAAGATAGGGATAGCAATCAGCCCCAGCATTTT.

This clonotype came up a few times. The chain employs TRBV7-6 and TRBJ2-7; 8 bases align to TRBD2. V lost 4 bases to trimming and J lost 3 bases; unmatched junction nucleotides: 5. The V gene's germline CDR1 is SGHVS and CDR2 FNYEAQ. There are 14 residues in the CDR3. The CDR3 sequence is CASSSGTRDYEQYF. As DNA, the CDR3 is TGTGCCAGCAGCTCCGGGACTAGGGACTACGAGCAGTACTTC. Complete variable domain (other parts from reference TRBV7-6 and TRBJ2-7): GAGVSQSPRYKVTKRGQDVALRCDPISGHVSLYWYRQALGQGPEFLTYFNYEAQQDKSGLPNDRFSAERPEGSISTLTIQRTEQRDSAMYRCASSSGTRDYEQYFGPGTRLTVT.

The V and J genes are TRBV29-1 and TRBJ1-1; D is perhaps TRBD1 (6 bases). V was cut by 6 bases and J by 11 bases, with 19 bases left in between. The germline V gene encodes CDR1 SQVTM and CDR2 ANQGSEA. The CDR3 has 12 residues. The chain's CDR3 is CSVQTGRAYAFF. CDR3 DNA sequence: TGCAGCGTCCAGACAGGACGGGCTTATGCTTTCTTT. Looking up the rest from reference TRBV29-1 and TRBJ1-1 gives the full variable domain: SAVISQKPSRDICQRGTSLTIQCQVDSQVTMMFWYRQQPGQSLTLIATANQGSEATYESGFVIDKFPISRPNLTFSTLTVSNMSPEDSSIYLCSVQTGRAYAFFGQGTRLTVV.

This clonotype was counted only a few times. The chain links TRBV5-1 to TRBJ2-1; TRBD2 matches at 10 bases. CDR3 length equals 16 residues. The V gene's germline CDR1 is SGHRS and CDR2 YFSETQ. J was trimmed by 7 bases and V by 5 bases; bases with no gene match: 12. CDR3 coding DNA: TGCGCCAGCAGTTGGATGCTAGCGGGAGATAGGAATGAGCAGTTCTTC. Its protein product is CASSWMLAGDRNEQFF.

CDR3 in amino acids: CASSPSGTSGSHEQFF. The CDR3, as DNA: TGTGCCAGCAGTCCTTCCGGGACTAGCGGGAGTCACGAGCAGTTCTTC. The chain has TRBV12-3 or TRBV12-4 and TRBJ2-1, with 14 bases fitting TRBD2. The CDR3 is made up of 16 amino acids. V shed 5 bases and J 10 bases; nucleotides not matched to a gene: 10.

This clonotype occurred a few times. The V and J genes are TRBV5-1 and TRBJ1-6; 9 bases are shared with TRBD1. Germline CDR1 and CDR2: SGHRS and YFSETQ. V trimming: 4 bases; J trimming: 10 bases; junction bases outside the gene matches: 0. This CDR3 spans 12 amino acids. The CDR3 here is CASSGQGSPLHF. CDR3 sequence (DNA): TGCGCCAGCAGCGGACAGGGGTCACCCCTCCACTTT.

This clonotype was observed a few times. CDR3 sequence: CASSQEVLGQKFYGYTF. The CDR3 nucleotides are TGTGCCAGCAGCCAAGAGGTATTGGGTCAGAAGTTCTATGGCTACACCTTC. The V and J genes are TRBV4-2 and TRBJ1-2, with D unresolved. The CDR3 covers 17 residues. The V and J ends lost 0 bases and 4 bases respectively, with 18 bases between them. In germline, CDR1 is LGHNA, CDR2 YNFKEQ.

This clonotype occurred a few times. The gene calls are TRBV15 and TRBJ2-1; 14 positions agree with TRBD2. Germline V CDR1 and CDR2: LNHNV, YYDKDF (reference sequence). The length of the CDR3 is 17 residues. The trim removed 0 bases at V and 7 bases at J, leaving 5 bases unmatched. In DNA, the CDR3 is TGTGCCACCAGCAGAGATCGAGGGACTAGCGGGAGAAATGAGCAGTTCTTC. Protein product: CATSRDRGTSGRNEQFF.

This clonotype was counted a few times. The V and J genes are TRBV4-1 and TRBJ2-7, with 7 bases identical to TRBD2. The CDR3 extends over 18 amino acids. The germline V gene has CDR1 MGHRA and CDR2 YSYEKL. Trimming took 0 bases from V and 2 from J; bases not matched to a gene: 13. CDR3 amino acids: CASSQETTSSGITYEQYF. CDR3 sequence (DNA): TGCGCCAGCAGCCAAGAAACCACATCCAGCGGGATAACCTACGAGCAGTACTTC.

The chain carries TRBV29-1 and TRBJ2-7, with D tentatively TRBD1 (5 bases). The CDR3 length is 12 residues. Trimming shortened V by 7 bases and J by 1 base, and 11 bases separated the two germline ends. CDR1 and CDR2 (germline): SQVTM, ANQGSEA. This CDR3 reads CSALTASYEQYF. For the CDR3, the DNA is TGCAGCGCCTTGACAGCTTCCTACGAGCAGTACTTC.

In its sample, this clonotype was seen a few times. The chain links TRBV20-1 to TRBJ1-1; TRBD1 might be the D (6 bases). From germline, CDR1 is DFQATT and CDR2 SNEGSKA (reference sequence). V lost 6 bases and J 0 bases, leaving 11 bases between the germline ends. The CDR3 consists of 13 residues. The CDR3 coding sequence is TGCAGTGCAAGACAGGAGATGAACACTGAAGCTTTCTTT. This sequence encodes CSARQEMNTEAFF.

The V call is TRBV4-2, the J call TRBJ2-3; 9 bases line up with TRBD2. The germline CDR1 and CDR2 sequences are LGHNA and YNFKEQ. This CDR3 spans 15 amino acids. J was trimmed by 1 base and V by 2 bases; bases with no gene match: 1. The CDR3 DNA sequence: TGTGCCAGCAGCCAAAGACTAGCGGGCACAGATACGCAGTATTTT. Its translation: CASSQRLAGTDTQYF.

This sequence joins TRBV9 and TRBJ2-7, with D tentatively TRBD1 (5 bases). Per germline, CDR1 SGDLS and CDR2 YYNGEE. The CDR3 sequence is 15 residues long. Trimming removed 0 bases from V and 3 bases from J, with 13 bases in between. CDR3 protein: CASSVATSGFYEQYF. Written as DNA, the CDR3 is TGTGCCAGCAGCGTAGCTACATCAGGGTTCTACGAGCAGTACTTC.

The gene calls are TRBV20-1 and TRBJ2-4; TRBD1 or TRBD2 may be the D gene (5 bases each). V shed 5 bases and J shed 0 bases, with 17 bases lying between them. From germline, CDR1 is DFQATT and CDR2 SNEGSKA (reference sequence). The CDR3 loop spans 16 amino acids. The CDR3 DNA reads TGCAGTGCTCCGGCAGGGCGGGCTCTAGCCAAAAACATTCAGTACTTC. Its translation is CSAPAGRALAKNIQYF.

A few counts support this clonotype. The rearrangement links TRBV4-1 to TRBJ2-4, with D possibly being TRBD2 (6 bases). Germline values: CDR1 MGHRA, CDR2 YSYEKL. The CDR3 totals 15 residues. Trimming shortened V by 1 base and J by 7 bases, and 14 bases separated the two germline ends. This CDR3 reads CASSQGRDRRNIQYF. The CDR3 coding sequence is TGCGCCAGCAGCCAAGGGCGGGATCGGAGGAACATTCAGTACTTC.

The J gene is TRBJ2-2, the V gene TRBV5-1, with TRBD1 matching over 7 bases. Germline trimming cut 4 bases from V and 5 bases from J; bases unmatched to any gene: 8. CDR3 length equals 15 residues. Germline CDR1 reads SGHRS; CDR2 reads YFSETQ. CDR3 sequence: CASSPNRGTTGELFF. The CDR3 DNA sequence: TGCGCCAGCAGCCCTAACAGGGGTACTACCGGGGAGCTGTTTTTT.

V is TRBV5-5 and J is TRBJ2-7; TRBD1 aligns across 8 bases. CDR1 SGHKS and CDR2 YYEKEE come from the germline V gene (reference sequence). CDR3 length: 15 amino acids. V trimming: 1 base; J trimming: 4 bases; junction bases outside the gene matches: 7. CDR3 in amino acids: CASSLPGQGLYEQYF. In DNA form, the CDR3 reads TGTGCCAGCAGCTTGCCCGGACAGGGTCTTTACGAGCAGTACTTC.

V is TRBV7-6 and J is TRBJ2-1; the D gene could be TRBD1 or TRBD2 (6 bases each). V was trimmed by 1 base and J by 7 bases, leaving 17 bases between them. This CDR3 spans 16 amino acids. Germline values: CDR1 SGHVS, CDR2 FNYEAQ. The CDR3 is CASSLEGGPGKNEQFF. The DNA for the CDR3 is TGTGCCAGCAGCTTAGAGGGGGGACCAGGGAAAAATGAGCAGTTCTTC.

The CDR3 DNA reads TGTGCCAGCAGCTCCCGCGAAAGCGGGAGGTGGGGTGAGCAGTTCTTC. Translating it yields CASSSRESGRWGEQFF. The chain couples TRBV3-1 to TRBJ2-1; TRBD2 matches at 9 bases. With 5 bases clipped from V and 9 bases from J, the junction kept 14 bases outside the gene matches. The CDR3 has 16 amino acids. Germline assignment: CDR1 LGHDT and CDR2 YNNKEL (reference sequence).

The chain carries TRBV15 and TRBJ1-5, with TRBD1 matching 8 bases. The J segment lost 7 bases and the V segment lost 3 bases, leaving 8 bases of the junction unmatched. The CDR3 sequence is 15 residues long. Germline V gene sequence: CDR1 LNHNV, CDR2 YYDKDF (reference sequence). The CDR3, as DNA: TGTGCCACCAGCAGGGGGACAGGACTTTTCCAGCCCCAGCATTTT. Its translation is CATSRGTGLFQPQHF.

The sample holds a few counts of this clonotype. The V call is TRBV27, the J call TRBJ1-1; D is possibly TRBD1 (6 bases). The CDR3 totals 15 residues. Germline CDR1 and CDR2: MNHEY and SMNVEV (reference sequence). V dropped 7 bases and J dropped 3 bases, with 18 bases sitting between them. The DNA for the CDR3 is TGTGCCAGCAAAGAAGGGGGGACCACCCACACTGAAGCTTTCTTT. Its protein product is CASKEGGTTHTEAFF.

This clonotype has just a few counts. V and J are TRBV12-3 or TRBV12-4 and TRBJ1-4; 10 nucleotides match TRBD1. V shed 5 bases, J shed 6 bases, and the junction held 6 bases outside the gene matches. This CDR3 spans 15 amino acids. The CDR3 DNA follows: TGTGCCAGCAGTGACAGGGGGCGAGTTTATGAAAAACTGTTTTTT. As protein: CASSDRGRVYEKLFF.

Note on this clonotype: The final CDR3 position lacks the conserved phenylalanine or tryptophan, pointing to a likely read error. The rearrangement uses TRBV5-1 and TRBJ2-7; D not certain. CDR1 and CDR2 from the germline V gene are SGHRS and YFSETQ. The length of the CDR3 is 17 residues. V was pared by 1 base and J by 7 bases, with 24 bases between. For the CDR3, the DNA is TGCGCCAGCAGCTTGAGGGTCCGGTCCCTTACTACGAGGGAGCAGTACTAC. This gives the protein CASSLRVRSLTTREQYY.